This T cell receptor (beta chain) is drawn from a study of blood T cell repertoires in COVID-19. Some clones are missing from TCRdb's copy, which holds only in-frame ones; the method was immunoSEQ multiplex PCR. Found here are approximately 160,000 clones, about 88% of them singletons; the top ten hold less than 20%. V was clipped by 3 bases and J by 6 bases, with 17 bases between them. The CDR3 sequence is 15 residues long. From germline, CDR1 is SGHDT and CDR2 YYEEEE. The receptor was isolated from a woman of 80 years or more with acute or convalescent COVID-19. Material: peripheral blood. The chain employs TRBV5-6 and TRBJ2-3; TRBD2 might be the D (6 bases). The CDR3 DNA reads as TGTGCCAGCAGCTCCCCGGGAGACTCGAGGGATACGCAGTATTTT. Translation gives CASSSPGDSRDTQYF.